Listed here are 5 T cell receptor beta chains from one sample, sequenced in a study (TCRdb year 2016). Receptor amplification or capture employed RT-PCR. Sequencing relied on an Illumina MiSeq. The public reads were reprocessed in TCRdb via fastp at Q25 and MiXCR, keeping in-frame beta chains. Rows merge per CDR3 protein into single entries with the most common DNA and genes. A total of fewer than 800,000 distinct CDR3 sequences appear in this sample, around 14% of them only once. Of the sample, around 3.3% is held by the ten largest clones. Sample: memory CD4+ T cells from blood. All receptors come from a female donor in good health, serving as a healthy control.

This clonotype was recorded a few times. The chain couples TRBV20-1 to TRBJ1-2, with TRBD1 as a possible D gene (5 bases). In germline, CDR1 is DFQATT, CDR2 SNEGSKA (reference sequence). The CDR3 length is 14 residues. Trimming cost V 0 bases and J 4 bases, with 12 bases left between them. The CDR3 DNA follows: TGCAGTGCTAGAGATTCAGGGTCTATCTATGGCTACACCTTC. It codes for CSARDSGSIYGYTF.

This clonotype has ten or more counts. This chain joins TRBV12-3 or TRBV12-4 and TRBJ2-3; D possibly corresponds to TRBD2 (6 bases). The CDR3 runs to 13 residues. The ends were cut back, 7 bases at V and 2 bases at J, with 10 bases in the middle. The CDR3 DNA follows: TGTGCCAGCAATGCGGGGATCACAGATACGCAGTATTTT. Translated: CASNAGITDTQYF.

The chain has TRBV6-1 and TRBJ1-4; 10 bases fit TRBD1. This CDR3 has 13 amino acids. Germline V lookup: CDR1 MNHNS, CDR2 SASEGT. V shed 6 bases and J 7 bases; nucleotides not matched to a gene: 2. CDR3 nucleotide sequence: TGTGCCAGCAGGGGACAGGGGAGTGAAAAACTGTTTTTT. The encoded protein is CASRGQGSEKLFF.

V is TRBV3-1 and J is TRBJ2-5, with 12 bases lining up with TRBD2. The CDR3 sequence is 16 residues long. V dropped 5 bases and J dropped 3; count of bases not matched to a gene: 7. CDR1 and CDR2 (germline): LGHDT, YNNKEL (reference sequence). Written as DNA, the CDR3 is TGTGCCAGCAGCTCGCGACTAGCGGGGGCTAAAGAGACCCAGTACTTC. It encodes CASSSRLAGAKETQYF.

This clonotype was found a few times. This chain's CDR3 is CASRTTAFEAFF. The CDR3, as DNA: TGTGCCAGCAGGACGACAGCTTTTGAAGCTTTCTTT. The chain has TRBV28 and TRBJ1-1; possibly TRBD1 for D (5 bases). This CDR3 has 12 residues. The germline V gene encodes CDR1 MDHEN and CDR2 SYDVKM. The germline V and J ends were trimmed by 6 bases and 7 bases, with 12 bases remaining between them. Using reference TRBV28 and TRBJ1-1 for the parts outside the CDR3, the full variable domain is DVKVTQSSRYLVKRTGEKVFLECVQDMDHENMFWYRQDPGLGLRLIYFSYDVKMKEKGDIPEGYSVSREKKERFSLILESASTNQTSMYLCASRTTAFEAFFGQGTRLTVV.